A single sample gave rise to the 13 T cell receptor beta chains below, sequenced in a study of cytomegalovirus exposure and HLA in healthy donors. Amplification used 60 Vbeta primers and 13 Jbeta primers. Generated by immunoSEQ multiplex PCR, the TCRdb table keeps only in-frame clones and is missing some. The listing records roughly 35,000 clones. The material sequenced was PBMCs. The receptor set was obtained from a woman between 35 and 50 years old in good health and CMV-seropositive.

The CDR3 protein is CASSPGLTAYEQYF. DNA of the CDR3: TGTGCCAGCTCACCCGGGTTGACAGCCTACGAGCAGTACTTC. The J gene is TRBJ2-7, the V gene TRBV18, with D perhaps TRBD1 (5 bases). The CDR3 contains 14 residues. Trimming shortened V by 3 bases and J by 2 bases, and 11 bases separated the two germline ends. The germline V gene has CDR1 KGHSH and CDR2 LQKENI.

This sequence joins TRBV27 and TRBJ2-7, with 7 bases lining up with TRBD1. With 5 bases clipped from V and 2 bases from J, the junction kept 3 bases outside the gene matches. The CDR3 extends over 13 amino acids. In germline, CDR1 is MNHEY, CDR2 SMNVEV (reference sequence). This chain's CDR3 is CASSLTGTYEQYF. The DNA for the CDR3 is TGTGCCAGCAGTCTGACAGGGACCTACGAGCAGTACTTC.

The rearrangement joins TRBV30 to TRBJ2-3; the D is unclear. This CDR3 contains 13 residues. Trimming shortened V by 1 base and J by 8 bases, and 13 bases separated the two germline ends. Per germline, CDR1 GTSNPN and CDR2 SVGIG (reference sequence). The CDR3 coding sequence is TGTGCCTGGAGTGAATCCCGTTTCGGTACGCAGTATTTT. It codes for CAWSESRFGTQYF.

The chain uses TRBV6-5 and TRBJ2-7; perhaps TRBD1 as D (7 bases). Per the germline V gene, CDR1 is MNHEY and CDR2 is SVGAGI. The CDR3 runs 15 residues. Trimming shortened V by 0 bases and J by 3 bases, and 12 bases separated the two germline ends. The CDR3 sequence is CASSYSRQGGYEQYF. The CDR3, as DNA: TGTGCCAGCAGTTACTCGAGGCAGGGGGGCTACGAGCAGTACTTC.

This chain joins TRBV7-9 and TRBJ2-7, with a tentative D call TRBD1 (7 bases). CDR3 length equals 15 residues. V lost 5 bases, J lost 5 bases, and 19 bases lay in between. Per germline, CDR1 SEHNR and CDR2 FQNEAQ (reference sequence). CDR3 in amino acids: CASSIRQGGSNEQYF. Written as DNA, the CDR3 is TGTGCCAGCAGCATCCGACAGGGAGGTTCGAACGAGCAGTACTTC.

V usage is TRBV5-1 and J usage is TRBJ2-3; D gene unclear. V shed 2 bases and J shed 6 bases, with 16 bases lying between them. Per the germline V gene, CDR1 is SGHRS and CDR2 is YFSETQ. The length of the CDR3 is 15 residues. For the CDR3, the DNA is TGCGCCAGCAGCTTTTACTCCCCCGAGGAGGATACGCAGTATTTT. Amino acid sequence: CASSFYSPEEDTQYF.

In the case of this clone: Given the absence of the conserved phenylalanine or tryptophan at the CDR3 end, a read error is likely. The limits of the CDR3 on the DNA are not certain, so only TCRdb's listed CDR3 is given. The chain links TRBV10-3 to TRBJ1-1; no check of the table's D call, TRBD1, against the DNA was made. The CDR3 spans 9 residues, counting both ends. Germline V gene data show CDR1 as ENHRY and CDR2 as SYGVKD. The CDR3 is CAISDETGA.

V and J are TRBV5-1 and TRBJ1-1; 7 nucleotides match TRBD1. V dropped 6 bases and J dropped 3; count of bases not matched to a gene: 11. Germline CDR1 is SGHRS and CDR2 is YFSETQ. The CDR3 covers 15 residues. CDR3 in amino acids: CASTTTGVGYTEAFF. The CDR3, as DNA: TGCGCCAGCACCACCACAGGGGTAGGGTACACTGAAGCTTTCTTT.

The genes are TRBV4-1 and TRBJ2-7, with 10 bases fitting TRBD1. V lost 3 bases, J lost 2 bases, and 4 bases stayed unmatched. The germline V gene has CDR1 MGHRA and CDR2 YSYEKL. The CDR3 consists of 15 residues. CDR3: CASSQGTGAPYEQYF. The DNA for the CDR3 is TGCGCCAGCAGCCAGGGGACAGGGGCCCCCTACGAGCAGTACTTC.

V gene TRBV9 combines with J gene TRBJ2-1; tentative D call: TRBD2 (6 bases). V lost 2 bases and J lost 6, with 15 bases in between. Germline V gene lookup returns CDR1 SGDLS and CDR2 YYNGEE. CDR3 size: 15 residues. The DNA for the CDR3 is TGTGCCAGCAGCGTGATGTTTGGCGGGACCAATGAGCAGTTCTTC. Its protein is CASSVMFGGTNEQFF.

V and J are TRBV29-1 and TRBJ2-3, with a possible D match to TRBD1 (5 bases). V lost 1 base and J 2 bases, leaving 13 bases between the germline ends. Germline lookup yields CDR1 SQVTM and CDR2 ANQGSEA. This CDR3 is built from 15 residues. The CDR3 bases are TGCAGCGTTGAAGGATGGGGCTATGACACAGATACGCAGTATTTT. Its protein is CSVEGWGYDTDTQYF.

This CDR3 reads CASGQGADYGYTF. The CDR3 DNA sequence: TGTGCCAGCGGACAGGGGGCGGACTATGGCTACACCTTC. The chain employs TRBV7-8 and TRBJ1-2; 11 nucleotides agree with TRBD1. Germline V gene data show CDR1 as SGHVS and CDR2 as FQNEAQ. This CDR3 contains 13 residues. V shed 8 bases, J shed 3 bases, and the junction held 2 bases outside the gene matches. The full variable domain, its missing parts supplied by reference TRBV7-8 and TRBJ1-2, is GAGVSQSPRYKVAKRGQDVALRCDPISGHVSLFWYQQALGQGPEFLTYFQNEAQLDKSGLPSDRFFAERPEGSVSTLKIQRTQQEDSAVYLCASGQGADYGYTFGSGTRLTVV.

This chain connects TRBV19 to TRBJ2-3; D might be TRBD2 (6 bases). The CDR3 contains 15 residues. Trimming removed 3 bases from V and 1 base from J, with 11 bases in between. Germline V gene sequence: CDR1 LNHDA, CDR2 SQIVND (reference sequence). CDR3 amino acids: CASSIWASGTDTQYF. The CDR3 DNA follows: TGTGCCAGTAGTATTTGGGCTAGCGGCACAGATACGCAGTATTTT.